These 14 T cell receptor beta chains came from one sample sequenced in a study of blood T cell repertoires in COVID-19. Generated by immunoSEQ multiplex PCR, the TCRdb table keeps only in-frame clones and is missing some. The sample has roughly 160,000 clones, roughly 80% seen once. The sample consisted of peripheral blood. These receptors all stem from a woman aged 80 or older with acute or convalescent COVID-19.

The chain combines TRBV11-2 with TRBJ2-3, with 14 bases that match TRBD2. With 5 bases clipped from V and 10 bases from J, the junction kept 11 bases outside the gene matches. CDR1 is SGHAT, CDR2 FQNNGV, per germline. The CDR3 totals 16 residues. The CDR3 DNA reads TGTGCCAGCAGCCCCCGACTAGCGGGAGGGGGGGTAGCGCAGTATTTT. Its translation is CASSPRLAGGGVAQYF.

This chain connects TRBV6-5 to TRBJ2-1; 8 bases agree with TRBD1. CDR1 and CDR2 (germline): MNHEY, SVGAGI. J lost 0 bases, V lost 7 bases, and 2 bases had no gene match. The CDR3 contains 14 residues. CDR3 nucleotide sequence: TGTGCCAGCACCAGGGGGCGCTCCTACAATGAGCAGTTCTTC. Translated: CASTRGRSYNEQFF.

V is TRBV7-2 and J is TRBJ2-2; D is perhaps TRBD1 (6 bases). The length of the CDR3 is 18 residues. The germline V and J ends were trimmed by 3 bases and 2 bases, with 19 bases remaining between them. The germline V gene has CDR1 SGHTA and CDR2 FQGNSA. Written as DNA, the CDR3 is TGTGCCAGCAGCTTGGATAGACCAGGCAGGGGCAACACCGGGGAGCTGTTTTTT. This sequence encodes CASSLDRPGRGNTGELFF.

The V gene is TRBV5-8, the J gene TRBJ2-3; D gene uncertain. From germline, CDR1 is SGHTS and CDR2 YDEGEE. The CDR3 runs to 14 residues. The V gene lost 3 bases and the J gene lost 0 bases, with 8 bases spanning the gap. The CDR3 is CASSSVGSTDTQYF. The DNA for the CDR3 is TGTGCCAGCAGCTCAGTCGGGAGCACAGATACGCAGTATTTT.

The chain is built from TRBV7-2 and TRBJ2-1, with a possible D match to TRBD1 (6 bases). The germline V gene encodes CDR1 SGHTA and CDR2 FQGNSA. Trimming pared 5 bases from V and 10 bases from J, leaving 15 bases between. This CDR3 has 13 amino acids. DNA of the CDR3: TGTGCCAGCAGCCCCAGGGGTAGCGTGGAGCAGTTCTTC. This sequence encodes CASSPRGSVEQFF.

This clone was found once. The chain's CDR3 is CASSRDRGGYEQYF. CDR3 nucleotide sequence: TGCGCCAGCAGCCGGGACAGGGGGGGATACGAGCAGTACTTC. The chain has TRBV4-1 and TRBJ2-7; 11 bases line up with TRBD1. Germline V lookup: CDR1 MGHRA, CDR2 YSYEKL. The CDR3 spans 14 residues. The junction had 3 bases not matched to a gene; V was cut back by 4 bases and J by 4 bases.

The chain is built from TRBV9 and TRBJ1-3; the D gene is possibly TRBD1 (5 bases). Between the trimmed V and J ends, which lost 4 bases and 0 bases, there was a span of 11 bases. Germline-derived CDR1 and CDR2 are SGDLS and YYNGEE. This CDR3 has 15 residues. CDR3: CASSRTGISGNTIYF. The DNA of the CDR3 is TGTGCCAGCAGCCGAACAGGCATCTCTGGAAACACCATATATTTT. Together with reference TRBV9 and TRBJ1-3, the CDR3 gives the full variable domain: DSGVTQTPKHLITATGQRVTLRCSPRSGDLSVYWYQQSLDQGLQFLIQYYNGEERAKGNILERFSAQQFPDLHSELNLSSLELGDSALYFCASSRTGISGNTIYFGEGSWLTVV.

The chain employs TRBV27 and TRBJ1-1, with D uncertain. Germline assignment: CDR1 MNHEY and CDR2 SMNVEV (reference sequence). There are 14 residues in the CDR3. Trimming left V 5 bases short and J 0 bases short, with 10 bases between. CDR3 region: CASSRGRLNTEAFF. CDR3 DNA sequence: TGTGCCAGCAGTCGCGGGCGGTTGAACACTGAAGCTTTCTTT.

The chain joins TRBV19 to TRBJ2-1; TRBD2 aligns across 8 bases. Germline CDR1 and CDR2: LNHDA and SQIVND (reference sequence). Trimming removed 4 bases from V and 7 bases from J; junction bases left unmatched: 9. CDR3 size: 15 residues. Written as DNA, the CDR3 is TGTGCCAGTAGTACCCCGGGGGGGCTCGGGAATGAGCAGTTCTTC. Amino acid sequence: CASSTPGGLGNEQFF. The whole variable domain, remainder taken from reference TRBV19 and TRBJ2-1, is DGGITQSPKYLFRKEGQNVTLSCEQNLNHDAMYWYRQDPGQGLRLIYYSQIVNDFQKGDIAEGYSVSREKKESFPLTVTSAQKNPTAFYLCASSTPGGLGNEQFFGPGTRLTVL.

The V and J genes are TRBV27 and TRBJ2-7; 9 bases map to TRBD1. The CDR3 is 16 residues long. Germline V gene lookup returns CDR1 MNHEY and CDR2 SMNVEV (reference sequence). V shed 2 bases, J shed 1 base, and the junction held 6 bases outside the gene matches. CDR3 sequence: CASSLTDRGASYEQYF. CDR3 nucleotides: TGTGCCAGCAGTTTAACTGACAGGGGGGCTTCCTACGAGCAGTACTTC.

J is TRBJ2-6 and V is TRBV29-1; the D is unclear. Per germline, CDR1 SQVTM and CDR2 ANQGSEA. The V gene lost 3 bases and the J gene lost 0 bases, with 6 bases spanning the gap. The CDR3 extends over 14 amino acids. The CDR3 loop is CSVEASSGANVLTF. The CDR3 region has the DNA TGCAGCGTTGAGGCCAGCTCTGGGGCCAACGTCCTGACTTTC.

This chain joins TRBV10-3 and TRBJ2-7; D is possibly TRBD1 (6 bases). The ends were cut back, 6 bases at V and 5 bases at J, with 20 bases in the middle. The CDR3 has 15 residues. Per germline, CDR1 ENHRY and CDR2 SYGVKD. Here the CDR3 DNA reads TGTGCCATCAGCCCGGGCACAGGGCCCTCGGACGAGCAGTACTTC. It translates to CAISPGTGPSDEQYF.

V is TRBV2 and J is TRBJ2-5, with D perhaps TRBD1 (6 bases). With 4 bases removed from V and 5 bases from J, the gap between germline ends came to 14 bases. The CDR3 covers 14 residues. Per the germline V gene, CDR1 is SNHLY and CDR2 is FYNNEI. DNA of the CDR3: TGTGCCAGCAGTGGGACAGCCCAGGGGGAGACCCAGTACTTC. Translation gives CASSGTAQGETQYF.

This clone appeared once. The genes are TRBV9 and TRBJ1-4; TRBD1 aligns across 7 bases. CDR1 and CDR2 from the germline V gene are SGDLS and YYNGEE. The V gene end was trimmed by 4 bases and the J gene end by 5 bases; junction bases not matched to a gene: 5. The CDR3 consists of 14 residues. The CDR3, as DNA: TGTGCCAGCAGCTACTCGACAGGGAATGAAAAACTGTTTTTT. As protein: CASSYSTGNEKLFF.